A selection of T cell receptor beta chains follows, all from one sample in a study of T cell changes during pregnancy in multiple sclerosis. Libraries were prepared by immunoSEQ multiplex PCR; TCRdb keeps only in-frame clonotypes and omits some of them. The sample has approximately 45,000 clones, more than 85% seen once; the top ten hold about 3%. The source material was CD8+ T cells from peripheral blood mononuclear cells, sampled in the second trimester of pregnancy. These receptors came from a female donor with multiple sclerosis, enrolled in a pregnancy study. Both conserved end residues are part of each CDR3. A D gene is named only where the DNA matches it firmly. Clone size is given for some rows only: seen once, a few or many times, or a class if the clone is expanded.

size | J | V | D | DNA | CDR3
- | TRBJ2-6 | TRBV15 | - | TGTGCCACCAGCAAAACAGGCTCTGGGGCCAACGTCCTGACTTTC | CATSKTGSGANVLTF
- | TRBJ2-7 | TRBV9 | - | TGTGCCAGCAGCGGGCCGGGATTTTCTTCCTACGAGCAGTACTTC | CASSGPGFSSYEQYF
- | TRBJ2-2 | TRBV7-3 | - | TGTGCCAGCAGCTCTAACACCGGGGAGCTGTTTTTT | CASSSNTGELFF
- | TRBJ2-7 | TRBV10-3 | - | TGTGCCATCAGTGAGTCGGAGCCCTACGAGCAGTACTTC | CAISESEPYEQYF
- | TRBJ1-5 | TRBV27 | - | TGTGCCAGCAGGCAGGGAAGCAATCAGCCCCAGCATTTT | CASRQGSNQPQHF
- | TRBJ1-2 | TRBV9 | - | TGTGCCAGCAGCGTAGCTACAGCCTATGGCTACACCTTC | CASSVATAYGYTF
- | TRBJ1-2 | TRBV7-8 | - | TGTGCCAGCAACCCGGGGGGGCACTATGGCTACACCTTC | CASNPGGHYGYTF
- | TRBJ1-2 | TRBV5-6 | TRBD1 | TGTGCCAGCAGCCAGGGGGCGGGTGGCTACACCTTC | CASSQGAGGYTF
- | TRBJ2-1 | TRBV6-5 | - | TGTGCCAGCAGCCACCGGGACATTTACAATGAGCAGTTCTTC | CASSHRDIYNEQFF
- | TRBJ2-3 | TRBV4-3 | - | TGCGCCAGCAGCCAAGAGATAGCGGACATTGCCACAGATACGCAGTATTTT | CASSQEIADIATDTQYF
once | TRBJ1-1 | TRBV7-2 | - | TGTGCCAGCAGCTCGCCGGCAGGGTGGAACACTGAAGCTTTCTTT | CASSSPAGWNTEAFF
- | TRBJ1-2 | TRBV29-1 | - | TGCAGCGTTGAAGGGGGCGTATATGGCTACACCTTC | CSVEGGVYGYTF
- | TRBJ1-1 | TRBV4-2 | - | TGTGCCAGCAGCCAAGAGGTAGGGGCAGGGAACACTGAAGCTTTCTTT | CASSQEVGAGNTEAFF
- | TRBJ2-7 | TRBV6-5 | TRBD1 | TGTGCCAGCAGTTCCCCGGACAGGGCCCACTACGAGCAGTACTTC | CASSSPDRAHYEQYF
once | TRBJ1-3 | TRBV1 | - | TGCACCAGCAGCCAAGATACCCGCACCTTTACCGTATCGCGGGGAAACACCATATATTTT | CTSSQDTRTFTVSRGNTIYF
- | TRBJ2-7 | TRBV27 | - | TGTGCCAGCAGTTTATCACACGCCACCTACGAGCAGTACTTC | CASSLSHATYEQYF
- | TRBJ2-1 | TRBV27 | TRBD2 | TGTGCCAGCAGTTTAGGTGCGGGGGGCGCGAATGAGCAGTTCTTC | CASSLGAGGANEQFF
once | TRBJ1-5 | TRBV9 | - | TGTGCCAGCAGCGTAGCCGGGGGAAATCAGCCCCAGCATTTT | CASSVAGGNQPQHF
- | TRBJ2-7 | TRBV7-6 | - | TGTGCCAGCAGCTTGGGGCGGGGGCCGTCCTACGAGCAGTACTTC | CASSLGRGPSYEQYF
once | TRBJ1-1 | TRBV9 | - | TGTGCCAGCAGCGTAGGGCAGGGTGGCACTGAAGCTTTCTTT | CASSVGQGGTEAFF
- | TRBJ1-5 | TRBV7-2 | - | TGTGCCAGCAGCTTATTCGGACAGATCAATCAGCCCCAGCATTTT | CASSLFGQINQPQHF
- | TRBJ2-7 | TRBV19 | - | TGTGCCAGTAGTATATCGAACGGTCCCTACGAGCAGTACTTC | CASSISNGPYEQYF
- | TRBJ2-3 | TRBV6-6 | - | TGTGCCAGCAGTTACGGTGAGGCAAGCACAGATACGCAGTATTTT | CASSYGEASTDTQYF
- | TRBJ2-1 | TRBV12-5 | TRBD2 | TGTGCTAGTGGGGGGACTAGTTACAATGAGCAGTTCTTC | CASGGTSYNEQFF
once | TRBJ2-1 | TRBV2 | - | TGTGCCAGCAGTGAGGACCTCGGGGACTACAATGAGCAGTTCTTC | CASSEDLGDYNEQFF
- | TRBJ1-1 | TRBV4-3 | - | TGCGCCAGCAGCCAAGAGGTCATGGGCAGTAACACTGAAGCTTTCTTT | CASSQEVMGSNTEAFF
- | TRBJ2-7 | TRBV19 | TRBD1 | TGTGCCAGTACGATGGGACAGGGCATGACCTACGAGCAGTACTTC | CASTMGQGMTYEQYF
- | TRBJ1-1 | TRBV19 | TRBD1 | TGTGCCAGTAGGCTGACAGGGGGCGCGGTAGGAGCTTTCTTT | CASRLTGGAVGAFF
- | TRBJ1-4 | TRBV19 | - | TGTGCCAGTAGTATAAGGACAGTTGATGAAAAACTGTTTTTT | CASSIRTVDEKLFF
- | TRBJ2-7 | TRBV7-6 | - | TGTGCCAGCAGCTTACAACAGTCCTACGAGCAGTACTTC | CASSLQQSYEQYF
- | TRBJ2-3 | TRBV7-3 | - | TGTGCCAGCAGCGCCTTCACTAGCTCTGGCACAGATACGCAGTATTTT | CASSAFTSSGTDTQYF
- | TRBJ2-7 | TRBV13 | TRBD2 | TGTGCCAGCAGCACCGGGGCGGGGGGCGAGCAGTACTTC | CASSTGAGGEQYF
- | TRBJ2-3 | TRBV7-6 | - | TGTGCCAGCAGCTTATTCGGAGGGGCTGTCAGAGATACGCAGTATTTT | CASSLFGGAVRDTQYF
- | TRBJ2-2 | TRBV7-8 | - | TGTGCCAGCAGCTTAGCTAGGCGGGGTATCGCGTACACCGGGGAGCTGTTTTTT | CASSLARRGIAYTGELFF
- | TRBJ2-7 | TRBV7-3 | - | TGTGCCAGCAGCTTAGGGGTAGGGGCGTCCTACGAGCAGTACTTC | CASSLGVGASYEQYF
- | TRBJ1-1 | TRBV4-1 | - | TGCGCCAGCAGCCAACCTCAACAGGGAAGGAACACTGAAGCTTTCTTT | CASSQPQQGRNTEAFF
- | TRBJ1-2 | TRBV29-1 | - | TGCAGCGTTCTACTCTCACCTACGGGTAACTATGGCTACACCTTC | CSVLLSPTGNYGYTF
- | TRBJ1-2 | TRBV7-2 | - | TGTGCCAGTACAGGTGGCTACACCTTC | CASTGGYTF